A selection of T cell receptor beta chains follows, all from one sample in a study of OX40 agonist ivuxolimab in advanced cancers. Data came from immunoSEQ multiplex PCR; TCRdb stores just in-frame clones and leaves some out. Of 45,000 to 55,000 clones listed, approximately 88% are singletons. The specimen comprised CD4+ or CD8+ T cells sorted from blood, sampled in a trial of the OX40 agonist ivuxolimab. The receptors derive from an adult with an advanced solid tumor such as melanoma, head and neck, liver or kidney cancer. Each CDR3 is given with its conserved first and last residue. A D gene is named only where the DNA matches it firmly. The listing skips clone size in some rows; elsewhere it reads once, few, many or a size class.

CDR3aa: CASSLGRGGPNEQFF
CDR3nt: TGTGCCAGCAGCTTGGGGCGGGGGGGCCCCAATGAGCAGTTCTTC
len: 15
v_gene: TRBV5-5
abundance: -
d_gene: TRBD2
j_gene: TRBJ2-1

CDR3aa: CASSISQSLFF
CDR3nt: TGCGCCAGCAGTATTTCTCAGTCATTGTTTTTT
len: 11
v_gene: TRBV5-1
abundance: -
d_gene: -
j_gene: TRBJ2-2

CDR3aa: CASSFFDRQNTEAFF
CDR3nt: TGTGCCAGCAGCTTTTTTGACAGACAGAACACTGAAGCTTTCTTT
len: 15
v_gene: TRBV5-4
abundance: -
d_gene: -
j_gene: TRBJ1-1

CDR3aa: CASSPQGRSYNSPLHF
CDR3nt: TGTGCCAGCAGCCCTCAGGGACGCTCCTATAATTCACCCCTCCACTTT
len: 16
v_gene: TRBV2
abundance: -
d_gene: -
j_gene: TRBJ1-6

CDR3aa: CASSPNRQTLHF
CDR3nt: TGTGCCAGCTCCCCTAATAGACAAACCCTCCACTTT
len: 12
v_gene: TRBV18
abundance: -
d_gene: -
j_gene: TRBJ1-6

CDR3aa: CASSVQGSPQHF
CDR3nt: TGTGCCAGCAGTGTTCAGGGTTCGCCCCAGCATTTT
len: 12
v_gene: TRBV28
abundance: -
d_gene: -
j_gene: TRBJ1-5

CDR3aa: CASSLAGRYGYTF
CDR3nt: TGTGCCAGCAGTTTGGCAGGACGCTATGGCTACACCTTC
len: 13
v_gene: TRBV27
abundance: -
d_gene: -
j_gene: TRBJ1-2

CDR3aa: CASSLWTSGNPDTQYF
CDR3nt: TGTGCCAGCAGCTTGTGGACTAGCGGGAATCCAGATACGCAGTATTTT
len: 16
v_gene: TRBV5-6
abundance: -
d_gene: TRBD2
j_gene: TRBJ2-3

CDR3aa: CASSVGEGSYNEQFF
CDR3nt: TGTGCCAGCTCGGTGGGGGAGGGGTCCTACAATGAGCAGTTCTTC
len: 15
v_gene: TRBV11-3
abundance: -
d_gene: TRBD2
j_gene: TRBJ2-1

CDR3aa: CASSQEGNEQFF
CDR3nt: TGTGCCAGCAGCCAGGAGGGCAATGAGCAGTTCTTC
len: 12
v_gene: TRBV4-2
abundance: once
d_gene: -
j_gene: TRBJ2-1

CDR3aa: CASSAYRDSTGELFF
CDR3nt: TGTGCCAGCTCAGCGTACCGGGACAGCACCGGGGAGCTGTTTTTT
len: 15
v_gene: TRBV18
abundance: -
d_gene: TRBD1
j_gene: TRBJ2-2

CDR3aa: CASSWGINSPLHF
CDR3nt: TGTGCCAGCAGTTGGGGAATCAATTCACCCCTCCACTTT
len: 13
v_gene: TRBV5-6
abundance: -
d_gene: -
j_gene: TRBJ1-6

CDR3aa: CAISERDNINNEQFF
CDR3nt: TGTGCCATCAGTGAGCGGGACAATATAAACAATGAGCAGTTCTTC
len: 15
v_gene: TRBV10-3
abundance: -
d_gene: -
j_gene: TRBJ2-1

CDR3aa: CASSPRGDSPKSYNSPLHF
CDR3nt: TGTGCCAGCTCACCACGCGGGGATAGTCCGAAATCCTATAATTCACCCCTCCACTTT
len: 19
v_gene: TRBV18
abundance: -
d_gene: -
j_gene: TRBJ1-6

CDR3aa: CATSRDAAPAYEQYF
CDR3nt: TGTGCCACCAGCAGAGATGCGGCACCCGCCTACGAGCAGTACTTC
len: 15
v_gene: TRBV15
abundance: -
d_gene: -
j_gene: TRBJ2-7

CDR3aa: CASSTDLAGNGEQFF
CDR3nt: TGCGCCAGCAGCACCGACCTAGCGGGGAATGGTGAGCAGTTCTTC
len: 15
v_gene: TRBV5-1
abundance: -
d_gene: TRBD2
j_gene: TRBJ2-1

CDR3aa: CASNDNAVVDTQYF
CDR3nt: TGTGCCAGCAACGATAACGCGGTAGTTGATACGCAGTATTTT
len: 14
v_gene: TRBV7-2
abundance: -
d_gene: -
j_gene: TRBJ2-3

CDR3aa: CASTLLDRGYTF
CDR3nt: TGTGCCAGCACTTTGCTGGACCGGGGCTACACCTTC
len: 12
v_gene: TRBV2
abundance: few
d_gene: -
j_gene: TRBJ1-2

CDR3aa: CASSTTGLAGANTGELFF
CDR3nt: TGTGCCAGCAGCACCACGGGACTAGCGGGGGCAAACACCGGGGAGCTGTTTTTT
len: 18
v_gene: TRBV11-3
abundance: -
d_gene: TRBD2
j_gene: TRBJ2-2

CDR3aa: CASSENPGQGTDTQYF
CDR3nt: TGTGCCAGCAGCGAAAACCCGGGACAGGGAACAGATACGCAGTATTTT
len: 16
v_gene: TRBV9
abundance: -
d_gene: TRBD1
j_gene: TRBJ2-3

CDR3aa: CASSSSYEQYF
CDR3nt: TGTGCCAGCAGTTCTTCTTACGAGCAGTACTTC
len: 11
v_gene: TRBV28
abundance: -
d_gene: -
j_gene: TRBJ2-7

CDR3aa: CASHPSGRDQETQYF
CDR3nt: TGTGCCAGCCACCCTAGCGGGAGGGACCAAGAGACCCAGTACTTC
len: 15
v_gene: TRBV7-9
abundance: -
d_gene: TRBD2
j_gene: TRBJ2-5

CDR3aa: CASSLGGILQETQYF
CDR3nt: TGTGCCAGCAGCTTAGGTGGCATTCTCCAAGAGACCCAGTACTTC
len: 15
v_gene: TRBV7-2
abundance: -
d_gene: -
j_gene: TRBJ2-5

CDR3aa: CASSPPQGAGNTIYF
CDR3nt: TGTGCCAGCTCACCACCTCAGGGGGCTGGAAACACCATATATTTT
len: 15
v_gene: TRBV18
abundance: -
d_gene: TRBD1
j_gene: TRBJ1-3

CDR3aa: CASSLHKSNEQFF
CDR3nt: TGTGCCAGCAGCTTGCATAAGTCGAATGAGCAGTTCTTC
len: 13
v_gene: TRBV7-2
abundance: few
d_gene: -
j_gene: TRBJ2-1

CDR3aa: CASSLGTHTEAFF
CDR3nt: TGTGCCAGCAGTTTAGGGACCCACACTGAAGCTTTCTTT
len: 13
v_gene: TRBV28
abundance: -
d_gene: -
j_gene: TRBJ1-1

CDR3aa: CASSPEDRENQPQHF
CDR3nt: TGTGCCAGCAGCCCAGAGGACAGGGAAAATCAGCCCCAGCATTTT
len: 15
v_gene: TRBV7-6
abundance: once
d_gene: TRBD1
j_gene: TRBJ1-5

CDR3aa: CASSRDSHSNQPQHF
CDR3nt: TGTGCCAGCAGTAGGGACAGTCATAGCAATCAGCCCCAGCATTTT
len: 15
v_gene: TRBV27
abundance: -
d_gene: TRBD1
j_gene: TRBJ1-5

CDR3aa: CASSYEAPPYGSEQYF
CDR3nt: TGTGCCAGCAGTTACGAGGCGCCTCCCTACGGCAGCGAGCAGTACTTC
len: 16
v_gene: TRBV6-6
abundance: -
d_gene: -
j_gene: TRBJ2-7